This TCR beta chain was profiled in a study of blood T cell repertoires in COVID-19 (dated by TCRdb to about 2020). In the study overall: The collaborator samples originated in the United States, Italy and Spain and spanned the acute and convalescent phases of COVID-19. The prospective study material was composed of cDNA or gDNA derived from T cells, B-cell-depleted T cells, or PBMCs. Where available, HLA class I and class II types were taken from metadata supplied by the sample provider and were not determined by assay-based typing. Sample metadata almost always included a de-identified subject ID, COVID-19 status, age in years and sex. Subjects who had been exposed to COVID-19, were actively infected with it, or had recovered from it provided the deeply sampled blood TCRbeta repertoires that made up the dataset. The samples were drawn from the first 160 participants of the ongoing ImmuneRACE study and from some 1,300 subjects provided by 6 global collaborators. The repertoires were released in a freely available public database meant as a resource for research on the immune response to SARS-CoV-2.

On this clone: No cognate antigen has been identified for it. The input lacks base qualities; no much larger clone sits a single base away.

General conclusions and limits of the study: How much clinical and demographic metadata was included differed by source and by participant, and the metadata was provided uncurated.

In Seattle, one collaborating source enrolled patients while the infection was active and tracked those patients longitudinally over the course of disease. Each collaborating institution followed its own protocols to collect whole blood in K2EDTA tubes. For TCRbeta analysis, collaborators shipped samples as frozen whole blood, isolated PBMCs, or DNA extracted from either of those sample types. The immunoSEQ Assay, a bias-controlled multiplex PCR, was used to amplify TCRbeta CDR3 regions from genomic DNA. On the authors' methods: The number of nucleated cells in each sample was estimated by amplification of reference gene primers within the assay. Sequence reads were collapsed and filtered to measure the absolute abundance of every unique TCRbeta CDR3 rearrangement. Productive Simpson clonality was computed per sample as the square root of Simpson's diversity index over productive rearrangements. TCRdb took over this immuneACCESS table, retaining in-frame rearrangements with V and J assigned. Such tables are incomplete; in checked studies, under half of the missing clones stem from an unresolved V gene, and the remainder is unexplained. The V and J calls and the clone size are those of that table, but D and trimming were determined from the DNA. Present in this sample are about 200,000 clones, 80% to 95% of which were seen just once. 0.8% to 1% of the sample goes to the ten largest clones.

Inclusive of the bounding cysteine and phenylalanine, the CDR3 is 17 residues long. Only the CDR3 region is kept as DNA, spanning 51 bases read in frame from base 1. V drops 4 bases and J drops 6 bases, leaving 23 bases in between. As encoded in the germline V gene, CDR1 is SGHDT while CDR2 is YYEEEE. Sequenced: peripheral blood. This receptor was obtained from a man in his 60s with COVID-19, enrolled during active disease. The sequence is built from TRBV5-6 and TRBJ2-1; TRBD2 is perhaps the D gene, given 6 matching bases. The CDR3 amino acid sequence is: CASSRRLTGGAFNEQFF. The DNA sequence reads TGTGCCAGCAGCCGGCGCCTAACTGGAGGGGCCTTCAATGAGCAGTTCTTC.